Reported below is one TCR beta chain. The data stem from a study of blood T cell repertoires in COVID-19. Across the study: There were acute and convalescent COVID-19 samples, and they came from the United States, Italy and Spain. From T cells, B-cell-depleted T cells, or PBMCs came the material, which was cDNA or gDNA.

V was shortened by 5 bases and J by 0 bases, with 10 bases between the two germline ends. Germline V lookup: CDR1 MNHEY, CDR2 SVGAGI. The CDR3 is 14 amino acids. In the authors' methods: The authors estimated nucleated cell counts from reference gene primer amplification. The method was immunoSEQ multiplex PCR; TCRdb's version includes in-frame clones alone and lacks a portion of them. Clone size and the V and J calls come from that table; the DNA yielded D and trimming. Here the sample spans about 42,000 clones, about 89% being singletons. Sequencing used peripheral blood. The gene calls are TRBV6-5 and TRBJ1-1; D not certain. The origin of this receptor is a human donor in a cohort sampled during active COVID-19. The CDR3 DNA follows: TGTGCCAGCAGTCCTCTAGCGATGAACACTGAAGCTTTCTTT. Protein: CASSPLAMNTEAFF.